The clone carrying this T cell receptor (beta chain) was observed once. This record comes from a study of control samples from healthy donors and cancer patients. The protocol was immunoSEQ multiplex PCR, while the TCRdb copy is restricted to in-frame clones and leaves out a portion. Among about 42,000 clones, roughly 85% were seen once, and the ten largest hold about 50%. CDR3 length: 16 residues. The junction had 7 bases not matched to a gene; V was cut back by 2 bases and J by 5 bases. Germline CDR1 reads KGHSH; CDR2 reads LQKENI. The V gene is TRBV18, the J gene TRBJ2-2; 8 bases agree with TRBD2. This TCR derives from a man between 60 and 70 years old in good health. The specimen was blood. CDR3 coding DNA: TGTGCCAGCTCACCAACGAGCGGGAGCGATACCGGGGAGCTGTTTTTT. Translation gives CASSPTSGSDTGELFF.